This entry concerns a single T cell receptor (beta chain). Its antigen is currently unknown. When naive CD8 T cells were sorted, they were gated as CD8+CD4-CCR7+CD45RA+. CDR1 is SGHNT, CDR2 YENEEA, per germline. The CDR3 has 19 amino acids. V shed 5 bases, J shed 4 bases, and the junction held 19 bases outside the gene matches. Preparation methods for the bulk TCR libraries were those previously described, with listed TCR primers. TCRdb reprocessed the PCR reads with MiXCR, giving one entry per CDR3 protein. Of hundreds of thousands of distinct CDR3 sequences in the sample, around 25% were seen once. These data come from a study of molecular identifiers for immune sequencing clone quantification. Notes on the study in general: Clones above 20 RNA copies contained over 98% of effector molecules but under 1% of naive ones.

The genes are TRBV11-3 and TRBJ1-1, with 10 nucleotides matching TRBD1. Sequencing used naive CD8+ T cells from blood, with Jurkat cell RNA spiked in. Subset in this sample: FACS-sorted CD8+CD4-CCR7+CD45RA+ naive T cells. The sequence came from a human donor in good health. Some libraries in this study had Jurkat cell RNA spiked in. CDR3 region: CASSLLGDRGPLRVTEAFF. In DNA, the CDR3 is TGTGCCAGCAGCCTTTTAGGGGACAGGGGCCCCCTGAGGGTCACTGAAGCTTTCTTT. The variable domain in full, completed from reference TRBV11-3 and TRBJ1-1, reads EAGVVQSPRYKIIEKKQPVAFWCNPISGHNTLYWYLQNLGQGPELLIRYENEEAVDDSQLPKDRFSAERLKGVDSTLKIQPAELGDSAVYLCASSLLGDRGPLRVTEAFFGQGTRLTVV.